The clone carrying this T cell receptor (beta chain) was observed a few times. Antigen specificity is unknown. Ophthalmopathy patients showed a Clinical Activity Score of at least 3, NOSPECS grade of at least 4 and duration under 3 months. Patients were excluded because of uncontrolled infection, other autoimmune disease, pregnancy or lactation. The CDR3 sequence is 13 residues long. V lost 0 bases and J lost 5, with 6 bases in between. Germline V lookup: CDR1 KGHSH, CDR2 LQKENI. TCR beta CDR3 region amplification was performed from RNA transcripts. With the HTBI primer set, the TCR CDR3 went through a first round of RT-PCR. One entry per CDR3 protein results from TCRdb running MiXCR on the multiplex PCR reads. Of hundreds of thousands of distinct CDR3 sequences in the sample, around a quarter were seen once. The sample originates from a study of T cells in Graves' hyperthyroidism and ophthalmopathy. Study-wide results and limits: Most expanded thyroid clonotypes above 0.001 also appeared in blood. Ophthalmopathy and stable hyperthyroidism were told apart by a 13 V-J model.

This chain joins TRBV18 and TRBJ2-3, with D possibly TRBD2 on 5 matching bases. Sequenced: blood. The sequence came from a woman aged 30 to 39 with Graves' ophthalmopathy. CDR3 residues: CASSPPGEDTQYF. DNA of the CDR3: TGTGCCAGCTCACCACCCGGGGAAGATACGCAGTATTTT.